One T cell receptor beta chain is described in this entry. Its cognate antigen has yet to be identified. There are no base qualities to consult, and no much larger clone falls within one base. Libraries were built with 5' RACE. The instrument was a NextSeq 500. In the TCR library protocol, unique molecular identifiers were attached to individual cDNA molecules to correct for PCR bias and sequencing error. Both TCR alpha and beta chains were sequenced, and tight co-correlation was observed between alpha and beta sequence abundances in each sample. The source study handled its data this way. Decombinator V4 was used to perform V gene, J gene and CDR3 annotation of TCR sequences. Expanded TCRs were defined as changing significantly between any two time points under a Poisson model with p below 0.0001. TCR abundances were normalised to the total number of TCRs sequenced in each sample and reported as counts per million. TRAV1-2 paired with TRAJ12, TRAJ20 or TRAJ33 defined MAIT TCRs, while TRAV10 paired with TRAJ18 defined iNKT TCRs. VDJdb, accessed 1 November 2021, was searched for CMV, EBV and SARS-CoV-2 annotated TCRs, excluding TCRs annotated for multiple antigens. The public reads were reprocessed in TCRdb via fastp at Q25 and MiXCR, keeping in-frame beta chains. Rows with one shared CDR3 protein collapse into an entry with the most common genes and DNA. The V and J calls, along with clone size, are taken from TCRdb and not from the paper's own processing. The sample contains about 110,000 distinct CDR3 sequences, 12% of them found a single time. Around 3% of the sample lies in the top ten.

The germline V gene gives CDR1 as SGHDT and CDR2 as YYEEEE. Including cysteine and phenylalanine, the CDR3 has 12 amino acids. Only the CDR3 region is kept as DNA, spanning 36 bases read in frame from base 1. Between the V and J ends, shortened by 0 bases and 14 bases respectively, the junction contains 9 bases. The sample comes from a study of early T cells in non-severe SARS-CoV-2 infection (dated by TCRdb to the early 2020s). A note on the overall study: TCR sequencing used bulk RNA from unsorted whole blood, so alpha and beta chains could not be paired.

A case-control design nested within a healthcare worker cohort in London, UK, was used, with weekly nasopharyngeal swab PCR tests and blood sampling performed. Healthcare workers were enrolled in the week of the UK lockdown, from 23 to 31 March 2020, and were followed every week for up to 16 weeks. The study at large found these results: VDJdb matching was skewed toward anti-spike CD8 responses and likely underestimated virus-specific expansions, missing private and CD4 specificities.

This receptor was obtained from an adult who was a healthcare worker with PCR-confirmed SARS-CoV-2 infection or an uninfected control (not recorded which). The rearrangement joined TRBV5-6 to TRBJ1-6; the D gene cannot be named for sure. The sample comprised whole blood. The nucleotide sequence reads as follows: TGTGCCAGCAGCTTGGGTCCCAGGACCCTCCACTTT. This yields the protein CASSLGPRTLHF.